This T cell receptor beta chain is drawn from a study of post-analysis software for immune sequencing data. Overall study findings and caveats: Roughly five TRBV segments appeared more often in patients than in controls, and TRBV5-6, TRBV5-1 and TRBV20-1 were among these. People with multiple sclerosis had a significantly lower normalized Chao1 diversity than controls did.

Germline-derived CDR1 and CDR2 are DFQATT and SNEGSKA (reference sequence). The J segment lost 8 bases and the V segment lost 4 bases, leaving 1 base of the junction unmatched. The CDR3 consists of 12 residues. Unique molecular identifiers were built into the TCR beta cDNA libraries. Via MiXCR, TCRdb re-called the PCR reads, giving one row per CDR3 protein. The repertoire holds some 890,000 distinct CDR3 sequences, with around 53% as singletons. This clonotype was observed a single time. The antigen is undetermined. This TCR came from a girl under 18 with multiple sclerosis. The chain combines TRBV20-1 with TRBJ1-6, with 8 bases lining up with TRBD1. The specimen was blood. The chain's CDR3 is CSAKTGDSPLHF. For the CDR3, the DNA is TGCAGTGCTAAGACAGGGGATTCACCCCTCCACTTT.